These 32 T cell receptor beta chains were all obtained from the same sample, sequenced in a study of T cells in lung cancer brain metastases. Measured with immunoSEQ multiplex PCR; TCRdb has only the in-frame clones, and not every one. There are 900 to 1,000 clones in the sample; around 93% occur only once, and more than 2.5% lies in the top ten. Sequenced sample: tumor tissue from the primary lung tumor. Receptor source: a woman between 40 and 55 years old with non-small cell lung cancer.

Notes on this clone: Sequence at one end of the junction differs from germline and may be a read error. Other DNA sequences within the sample encode an identical CDR3. The chain employs TRBV5-1 and TRBJ1-1; possible D gene TRBD1, 6 bases. Germline loops: CDR1 SGHRS, CDR2 YFSETQ. The CDR3 contains 14 residues. The CDR3 region has the DNA TGCGCCAGCAGCACTTTACAGGGACTCACTGAAGCTTTTTTT. Protein product: CASSTLQGLTEAFF.

This chain joins TRBV4-1 and TRBJ2-2, with a weak D call TRBD2 (6 bases). Germline lookup yields CDR1 MGHRA and CDR2 YSYEKL. The CDR3 has 15 residues. Trimming took off 5 bases at V and 1 base at J, with 11 bases between the two ends. This CDR3 is CASSYPGLNTGELFF. For the CDR3, the DNA is TGCGCCAGCAGCTATCCGGGACTGAACACCGGGGAGCTGTTTTTT.

This CDR3 reads CSAADGGNQPQHF. The CDR3 bases are TGCAGCGCCGCCGACGGGGGAAATCAGCCCCAGCATTTT. The rearrangement joins TRBV29-1 to TRBJ1-5, with D maybe TRBD1 (5 bases). CDR3 size: 13 residues. Germline values: CDR1 SQVTM, CDR2 ANQGSEA. V was trimmed by 7 bases and J by 4 bases, leaving 14 bases between them.

V usage is TRBV7-9 and J usage is TRBJ2-7, with a tentative D call TRBD1 (6 bases). Looked up from germline, CDR1 is SEHNR and CDR2 is FQNEAQ (reference sequence). The CDR3 covers 12 residues. The V and J ends lost 3 bases and 11 bases respectively, with 14 bases between them. The chain's CDR3 is CASSLERTEEYF. CDR3 DNA sequence: TGTGCCAGCAGCTTGGAAAGGACAGAGGAGTACTTC.

V is TRBV5-4 and J is TRBJ2-2; no firm D call. V was clipped by 4 bases and J by 6 bases, with 4 bases between them. Germline CDR1 SGHNT, CDR2 YYREEE (reference sequence). CDR3 length: 11 amino acids. The CDR3 sequence: CASSLAGELFF. In DNA form, the CDR3 reads TGTGCCAGCAGCCTCGCCGGGGAGCTGTTTTTT.

The chain is built from TRBV9 and TRBJ2-1; a possible D gene is TRBD2 (5 bases). Germline lookup yields CDR1 SGDLS and CDR2 YYNGEE. CDR3 length: 14 residues. Trimming stripped 0 bases from V and 7 bases from J, with 11 bases between. The CDR3 sequence is CASSVVPEANEQFF. The DNA of the CDR3 is TGTGCCAGCAGCGTAGTCCCGGAGGCGAATGAGCAGTTCTTC.

V and J are TRBV4-2 and TRBJ1-4, with D perhaps TRBD1 (5 bases). V was pared by 7 bases and J by 7 bases, with 22 bases between. This CDR3 spans 16 amino acids. The V gene's germline CDR1 is LGHNA and CDR2 YNFKEQ. Written as DNA, the CDR3 is TGTGCCAGCACCGATCTATGGGCCCCCAGGGCTGAAAAACTGTTTTTT. Its protein is CASTDLWAPRAEKLFF.

The gene calls are TRBV9 and TRBJ2-1; D not resolved. From germline, CDR1 is SGDLS and CDR2 YYNGEE. This CDR3 is 11 amino acids long. Trimming left V 3 bases short and J 9 bases short, with 7 bases between. CDR3 sequence (DNA): TGTGCCAGCAGCGCCCAGGCTGAGCAGTTCTTC. This sequence encodes CASSAQAEQFF.

This chain uses TRBV27 with TRBJ1-5; the D is unclear. V dropped 2 bases and J dropped 7 bases, with 9 bases sitting between them. Per the germline V gene, CDR1 is MNHEY and CDR2 is SMNVEV (reference sequence). There are 13 residues in the CDR3. The CDR3 sequence is CASSLGIAQPQHF. DNA for the CDR3: TGTGCCAGCAGTTTAGGGATAGCCCAGCCCCAGCATTTT.

V usage is TRBV18 and J usage is TRBJ1-1, with TRBD1 identical over 12 bases. The V segment lost 6 bases and the J segment 1 base; nucleotides outside the gene matches: 9. The V gene's germline CDR1 is KGHSH and CDR2 LQKENI. The CDR3 runs 17 residues. CDR3 coding DNA: TGTGCCAGCTCTCACGGGACAGGGGGCTTTCGGAACACTGAAGCTTTCTTT. This sequence encodes CASSHGTGGFRNTEAFF.

This chain connects TRBV6-5 to TRBJ1-3, with unresolved D. This CDR3 has 13 amino acids. Germline lookup yields CDR1 MNHEY and CDR2 SVGAGI. V lost 6 bases, J lost 0 bases, and 6 bases lay in between. This chain's CDR3 is CASSDISGNTIYF. DNA for the CDR3: TGTGCCAGCAGCGACATCTCTGGAAACACCATATATTTT.

V gene TRBV11-2 combines with J gene TRBJ1-1; D remains ambiguous. The CDR3 covers 16 residues. CDR1 and CDR2 from the germline V gene are SGHAT and FQNNGV. V shed 1 base and J shed 0 bases, with 12 bases lying between them. In DNA, the CDR3 is TGTGCCAGCAGCTTAGTGGGCACATCGATGAACACTGAAGCTTTCTTT. Its protein product is CASSLVGTSMNTEAFF.

CDR3 sequence reads: CASSQDPLNTEAFF. As DNA, the CDR3 is TGTGCCAGCAGCCAAGATCCTTTGAACACTGAAGCTTTCTTT. V is TRBV4-2 and J is TRBJ1-1; no clear D gene. CDR1 and CDR2 (germline): LGHNA, YNFKEQ. This CDR3 is built from 14 residues. Trimming took 0 bases from V and 0 from J, leaving 5 bases between them.

Concerning this clone itself: One junction end does not reproduce the germline sequence, and a read error may be involved. The gene calls are TRBV10-3 and TRBJ1-2; D unclear. Germline V gives CDR1 ENHRY, CDR2 SYGVKD. The CDR3 spans 10 residues. The CDR3 spells CAISDRDYIF. CDR3 in DNA: TGTGCCATCAGTGATCGAGACTACATCTTC.

CDR3 residues: CASSLTTGFVEQYF. The CDR3 nucleotides are TGTGCCAGCAGCTTAACGACAGGGTTCGTGGAGCAGTACTTC. This chain joins TRBV7-3 and TRBJ2-7; the match to TRBD1 covers 7 bases. This CDR3 region has 14 residues. Germline values: CDR1 SGHTA, CDR2 FQGTGA. V was clipped by 0 bases and J by 7 bases; unmatched bases: 6.

The rearrangement links TRBV5-1 to TRBJ2-3, with D possibly TRBD2 on 6 matching bases. Germline V gene sequence: CDR1 SGHRS, CDR2 YFSETQ. This CDR3 contains 15 residues. The V gene lost 5 bases and the J gene lost 0 bases, with 13 bases spanning the gap. The CDR3 loop reads CASRGGERSTDTQYF. The CDR3 DNA reads as TGCGCCAGCAGAGGAGGGGAGAGAAGCACAGATACGCAGTATTTT.

This clone is a singleton in its sample. This chain joins TRBV6-1 and TRBJ1-3, with D maybe TRBD1 (5 bases). The CDR3 runs to 16 residues. The germline gives CDR1 MNHNS, CDR2 SASEGT. The V and J ends lost 1 base and 7 bases respectively, with 17 bases between them. The CDR3 nucleotides read TGTGCCAGCAGTGAAGTATTGGCCAGGGAGGGGAACACCATATATTTT. This codes for CASSEVLAREGNTIYF.

The rearrangement uses TRBV14 and TRBJ2-1; no reliable D call. CDR1 is SGHDN, CDR2 FVKESK, per germline. V was shortened by 5 bases and J by 4 bases, with 6 bases between the two germline ends. The length of the CDR3 is 12 residues. The CDR3 coding sequence is TGTGCCAGCAGCGGCGGATACAATGAGCAGTTCTTC. Protein: CASSGGYNEQFF.

The V gene is TRBV2, the J gene TRBJ1-2; D is unclear. The germline V gene encodes CDR1 SNHLY and CDR2 FYNNEI. The V end lost 6 bases, the J end lost 7 bases, and 15 bases lay between the germline ends. The CDR3 covers 13 residues. This chain's CDR3 is CASSPSPRTGYTF. For the CDR3, the DNA is TGTGCCAGCAGCCCTTCCCCGAGGACTGGCTACACCTTC. Full variable domain (rest looked up from reference TRBV2 and TRBJ1-2): EPEVTQTPSHQVTQMGQEVILRCVPISNHLYFYWYRQILGQKVEFLVSFYNNEISEKSEIFDDQFSVERPDGSNFTLKIRSTKLEDSAMYFCASSPSPRTGYTFGSGTRLTVV.

The gene calls are TRBV12-5 and TRBJ1-5, with D unresolved. CDR1 and CDR2 from the germline V gene are LGHNT and FRNRAP. There are 13 residues in the CDR3. V was cut by 7 bases and J by 3 bases, with 10 bases left in between. CDR3 loop: CASAGGVNQPQHF. The CDR3 region has the DNA TGTGCTAGTGCCGGCGGAGTCAATCAGCCCCAGCATTTT. The complete variable domain, with remaining parts taken from reference TRBV12-5 and TRBJ1-5, reads DARVTQTPRHKVTEMGQEVTMRCQPILGHNTVFWYRQTMMQGLELLAYFRNRAPLDDSGMPKDRFSAEMPDATLATLKIQPSEPRDSAVYFCASAGGVNQPQHFGDGTRLSIL.

The V and J genes are TRBV30 and TRBJ2-1; possibly TRBD2 for D (6 bases). The CDR3 is 14 residues long. CDR1 and CDR2 (germline): GTSNPN, SVGIG (reference sequence). Trimming removed 2 bases at V and 7 bases at J, with 15 bases between. This chain's CDR3 is CAWSQTGAQNEQFF. The DNA for the CDR3 is TGTGCCTGGAGTCAAACGGGAGCTCAAAATGAGCAGTTCTTC.

The chain employs TRBV18 and TRBJ2-7; D remains unclear. The CDR3 is 13 residues long. Germline lookup yields CDR1 KGHSH and CDR2 LQKENI. The germline V and J ends were trimmed by 3 bases and 7 bases, with 13 bases remaining between them. The CDR3 reads CASSPATLREQYF. The CDR3 DNA reads TGTGCCAGCTCACCGGCGACCTTGAGAGAGCAGTACTTC.

This chain connects TRBV29-1 to TRBJ2-1; 10 nucleotides agree with TRBD2. V was clipped by 5 bases and J by 5 bases; unmatched bases: 3. CDR1 is SQVTM and CDR2 is ANQGSEA in the germline V gene. CDR3 length equals 13 residues. The CDR3 DNA reads TGCAGCGTTAGCGGGAGGGCCCACAATGAGCAGTTCTTC. Protein: CSVSGRAHNEQFF.

A single count supports this clone. The chain is built from TRBV11-3 and TRBJ1-1, with a tentative D call TRBD1 (6 bases). The CDR3 loop spans 14 amino acids. Germline V gene data show CDR1 as SGHNT and CDR2 as YENEEA. The V end was cut by 1 base, the J end by 7 bases, with 13 bases between. This CDR3 reads CASSLGRGNVEAFF. The DNA of the CDR3 is TGTGCCAGCAGCTTAGGCAGGGGAAACGTTGAAGCTTTCTTT.

This chain links TRBV19 with TRBJ1-1, with unresolved D. The CDR3 contains 13 residues. The V gene's germline CDR1 is LNHDA and CDR2 SQIVND (reference sequence). The V end was cut by 6 bases, the J end by 3 bases, with 11 bases between. CDR3 amino acids: CASSQLFDTEAFF. The CDR3, as DNA: TGTGCCAGTAGCCAGTTGTTTGACACTGAAGCTTTCTTT.

This chain joins TRBV5-1 and TRBJ2-5, with D unclear. Germline V gene sequence: CDR1 SGHRS, CDR2 YFSETQ. V lost 0 bases and J 1 base, leaving 7 bases between the germline ends. The CDR3 length is 14 residues. CDR3 DNA: TGCGCCAGCAGCTTGGGAGAGGCCCAAGAGACCCAGTACTTC. Translation: CASSLGEAQETQYF.

This chain joins TRBV5-4 and TRBJ2-5; no clear D. Germline V lookup: CDR1 SGHNT, CDR2 YYREEE (reference sequence). The V end was cut by 2 bases, the J end by 1 base, with 12 bases between. This CDR3 is built from 15 residues. The CDR3 is CASSFIPAIQETQYF. As DNA, the CDR3 is TGTGCCAGCAGCTTCATTCCAGCTATCCAAGAGACCCAGTACTTC.

This clone was detected once. The chain links TRBV7-9 to TRBJ2-1; D gene uncertain. CDR1 and CDR2 from the germline V gene are SEHNR and FQNEAQ (reference sequence). The CDR3 consists of 13 residues. Trimming stripped 4 bases from V and 10 bases from J, with 14 bases between. The CDR3 DNA follows: TGTGCCAGCAGCTCCCTCAGGATTATGGAGCAGTTCTTC. The encoded protein is CASSSLRIMEQFF.

V gene TRBV20-1 combines with J gene TRBJ1-2; D call uncertain. Trimming left V 4 bases short and J 7 bases short, with 10 bases between. The germline V gene has CDR1 DFQATT and CDR2 SNEGSKA (reference sequence). The CDR3 has 11 residues. The chain's CDR3 is CSATTMSGYTF. CDR3 nucleotides: TGCAGTGCTACCACTATGAGTGGCTACACCTTC.

The chain's CDR3 is CASSKTSGSSTDTQYF. The CDR3 DNA reads as TGCGCCAGCAGCAAAACTAGCGGTTCTAGCACAGATACGCAGTATTTT. The chain is built from TRBV5-1 and TRBJ2-3; 8 nucleotides line up with TRBD2. V lost 4 bases to trimming and J lost 0 bases; unmatched junction nucleotides: 7. Germline loops: CDR1 SGHRS, CDR2 YFSETQ. The CDR3 covers 16 residues.

The chain uses TRBV29-1 and TRBJ2-4; 12 bases are shared with TRBD2. Germline values: CDR1 SQVTM, CDR2 ANQGSEA. The CDR3 consists of 14 residues. The V gene end was trimmed by 1 base and the J gene end by 10 bases; junction bases not matched to a gene: 5. The CDR3 DNA reads as TGCAGCGTTGAAGGGCTAGCGGGAGGGACTATTCAGTACTTC. Translated: CSVEGLAGGTIQYF.

The V call is TRBV9, the J call TRBJ2-1; 8 nucleotides align to TRBD2. The CDR3 spans 16 residues. The germline V gene encodes CDR1 SGDLS and CDR2 YYNGEE. Trimming took 4 bases from V and 7 from J; bases not matched to a gene: 13. CDR3 in amino acids: CASSSLAGRHRNEQFF. The CDR3 DNA reads as TGTGCCAGCAGCTCCTTAGCGGGAAGACACAGGAATGAGCAGTTCTTC.